These 25 T cell receptor beta chains were all obtained from the same sample, sequenced in a study of T-cell reconstitution after alpha-beta-depleted transplantation in children. A library of TCRbeta sequences, prepared with unique molecular identifiers, was generated. Via MiXCR, TCRdb re-called the PCR reads, giving one row per CDR3 protein. This sample has about 500,000 distinct CDR3 sequences, with about an eighth found just once. Sequencing was performed on PBMCs, mostly from graft donor cells, taken 180 days after TCRalphabeta/CD19-depleted stem cell transplant. The source is a female patient between 2 and 10 years old who had a stem cell transplant for aplastic anemia, so the T cells may come from the graft donor.

This clonotype was detected a few times. The chain joins TRBV20-1 to TRBJ2-7; possibly TRBD1 for D (5 bases). This CDR3 has 15 amino acids. Germline CDR1 reads DFQATT; CDR2 reads SNEGSKA (reference sequence). V shed 2 bases and J shed 2 bases, with 16 bases lying between them. CDR3 coding DNA: TGCAGTGCTAGAATCCCAGGGCAGGCCACCTACGAGCAGTACTTC. Protein: CSARIPGQATYEQYF.

The rearrangement links TRBV7-9 to TRBJ2-7, with D maybe TRBD1 (5 bases). The CDR3 sequence is 15 residues long. The germline V and J ends were trimmed by 1 base and 2 bases, with 12 bases remaining between them. Germline values: CDR1 SEHNR, CDR2 FQNEAQ (reference sequence). CDR3 nucleotides: TGTGCCAGCAGCTTAGAGTGGCAAGGGGCCTACGAGCAGTACTTC. It specifies CASSLEWQGAYEQYF.

V gene TRBV7-2 combines with J gene TRBJ2-7; 14 bases align to TRBD2. V shed 2 bases and J 5 bases; nucleotides not matched to a gene: 26. The CDR3 consists of 23 residues. Germline CDR1 is SGHTA and CDR2 is FQGNSA. The CDR3 sequence: CASSLLVRRAGLAGGGVSDEQYF. CDR3 DNA sequence: TGTGCCAGCAGCTTATTAGTGCGGCGGGCCGGACTAGCGGGAGGCGGGGTAAGCGACGAGCAGTACTTC.

In its sample, this clonotype was seen a few times. The chain employs TRBV4-3 and TRBJ2-1; 9 bases are shared with TRBD2. V lost 0 bases, J lost 6 bases, and 9 bases stayed unmatched. The length of the CDR3 is 17 residues. The germline V gene has CDR1 LGHNA and CDR2 YSLEER. CDR3 sequence (DNA): TGCGCCAGCAGCCAAGATCTCTTTGGCGGGAGGGTCAATGAGCAGTTCTTC. This sequence encodes CASSQDLFGGRVNEQFF.

This clonotype was detected many times. This sequence joins TRBV7-7 and TRBJ2-2; 7 nucleotides match TRBD1. The CDR3 is 15 residues long. Germline V CDR1 and CDR2: SSHAT, FNYEAQ (reference sequence). After removal of 3 bases from V and 3 bases from J, the junction contained 4 bases not matched to a gene. CDR3 amino acids: CASSFGQGDTGELFF. The DNA for the CDR3 is TGTGCCAGCAGCTTCGGCCAGGGGGACACCGGGGAGCTGTTTTTT.

This clonotype was counted between two and nine times. The gene calls are TRBV7-6 and TRBJ1-2; no reliable D call. CDR3 length equals 14 residues. Germline V gene lookup returns CDR1 SGHVS and CDR2 FNYEAQ. The V end lost 1 base, the J end lost 4 bases, and 10 bases lay between the germline ends. CDR3: CASSLEAEVYGYTF. In DNA form, the CDR3 reads TGTGCCAGCAGCTTAGAAGCCGAAGTCTATGGCTACACCTTC.

The sample holds many counts of this clonotype. The chain recombines TRBV21-1 with TRBJ1-5; the D segment call TRBD1 is taken from the table without a DNA check. TRBV21-1 is designated a pseudogene. This CDR3 spans 18 amino acids. CDR3 residues: CASSPNRQGAKVNQPQHF. CDR3 DNA: TGTGCCAGCAGTCCTAACCGACAGGGGGCGAAAGTCAATCAGCCCCAGCATTTT.

As regards this clonotype: Given a much more abundant clone one base away, this may be a read error. The rearrangement joins TRBV3-1 to TRBJ2-3; 9 bases are a match to TRBD1. Germline CDR1 is LGHDT and CDR2 is YNNKEL (reference sequence). This CDR3 has 16 amino acids. CDR3 sequence: CGSSRGQGNAQDTQYF. Here the CDR3 DNA reads TGTGGCAGCAGCCGGGGACAGGGAAATGCACAAGATACGCAGTATTTT.

V gene TRBV4-1 combines with J gene TRBJ2-2; no definite D call. The CDR3 extends over 14 amino acids. Germline CDR1 and CDR2: MGHRA and YSYEKL. Trimming removed 4 bases at V and 7 bases at J, with 13 bases between. The CDR3 spells CASSLQKVFGELFF. The CDR3 DNA follows: TGCGCCAGCAGCCTACAAAAGGTCTTCGGGGAGCTGTTTTTT.

There are a few counts of this clonotype. This chain uses TRBV2 with TRBJ2-1; 10 bases fit TRBD2. Germline V CDR1 and CDR2: SNHLY, FYNNEI. The CDR3 spans 19 residues. With V trimmed by 3 bases and J by 0 bases, 11 bases remained unmatched. CDR3 amino acids: CASSDLLAGDPFSYNEQFF. DNA of the CDR3: TGTGCCAGCAGTGACCTTCTAGCGGGAGACCCCTTCTCCTACAATGAGCAGTTCTTC.

V and J are TRBV18 and TRBJ2-7, with 7 bases lining up with TRBD1. Germline CDR1 reads KGHSH; CDR2 reads LQKENI. With 3 bases clipped from V and 4 bases from J, the junction kept 3 bases outside the gene matches. This CDR3 is built from 13 residues. The CDR3 DNA reads TGTGCCAGCTCACCGGGACAGCGATACGAGCAGTACGTC. This codes for CASSPGQRYEQYV.

V gene TRBV29-1 combines with J gene TRBJ2-1; D unclear. The CDR3 has 16 amino acids. Trimming stripped 3 bases from V and 2 bases from J, with 17 bases between. Looked up from germline, CDR1 is SQVTM and CDR2 is ANQGSEA. CDR3 nucleotides: TGCAGCGTTGATGGCGTTTGGCTTCATGCCTACAATGAGCAGTTCTTC. It specifies CSVDGVWLHAYNEQFF.

This chain links TRBV11-2 with TRBJ2-5; possible D gene TRBD1, 5 bases. This CDR3 has 15 residues. CDR1 is SGHAT and CDR2 is FQNNGV in the germline V gene. Trimming removed 3 bases at V and 2 bases at J, with 13 bases between. CDR3 bases: TGTGCCAGCAGCTTCCCGGCGGACAATCAAGAGACCCAGTACTTC. Translating it yields CASSFPADNQETQYF.

J is TRBJ1-2 and V is TRBV20-1; TRBD1 matches at 8 bases. There are 14 residues in the CDR3. J was trimmed by 2 bases and V by 7 bases; bases with no gene match: 9. The germline V gene has CDR1 DFQATT and CDR2 SNEGSKA (reference sequence). CDR3 region: CSGGGGQGNYGYTF. CDR3 sequence (DNA): TGCAGTGGGGGAGGAGGACAGGGAAACTATGGCTACACCTTC.

There are many counts of this clonotype. The rearrangement joins TRBV5-1 to TRBJ2-7, with 12 bases aligning to TRBD2. With 4 bases clipped from V and 1 base from J, the junction kept 6 bases outside the gene matches. CDR3 length: 16 residues. The V gene's germline CDR1 is SGHRS and CDR2 YFSETQ. The CDR3 reads CASSGQGLAGSYEQYF. Here the CDR3 DNA reads TGCGCCAGCAGCGGTCAGGGACTAGCGGGTTCCTACGAGCAGTACTTC.

This clonotype has more than one count but fewer than ten. The genes are TRBV29-1 and TRBJ1-1; the D is unclear. The V end was cut by 4 bases, the J end by 7 bases, with 19 bases between. CDR3 size: 14 residues. Germline loops: CDR1 SQVTM, CDR2 ANQGSEA. CDR3 bases: TGCAGCGTTGGATTTGTGAACAGACCTATTGAAGCTTTCTTT. This sequence encodes CSVGFVNRPIEAFF.

The chain links TRBV28 to TRBJ2-7, with D maybe TRBD2 (5 bases). The germline V gene encodes CDR1 MDHEN and CDR2 SYDVKM. This CDR3 spans 13 amino acids. V lost 6 bases to trimming and J lost 5 bases, with 14 bases between them. The CDR3 DNA reads TGTGCCAGCAGGATACGGGGTCCCCACGAGCAGTACTTC. Its translation: CASRIRGPHEQYF.

This chain links TRBV28 with TRBJ1-2, with D maybe TRBD1 (6 bases). Germline V gives CDR1 MDHEN, CDR2 SYDVKM. V was trimmed by 5 bases and J by 2 bases, leaving 21 bases between them. There are 17 residues in the CDR3. The CDR3 here is CASSGYGGRDKNYGYTF. DNA of the CDR3: TGTGCCAGCAGTGGATATGGAGGCCGGGACAAGAACTATGGCTACACCTTC.

This clonotype was recorded a few times. This chain links TRBV20-1 with TRBJ2-3; no firm D call. Germline V gives CDR1 DFQATT, CDR2 SNEGSKA (reference sequence). This CDR3 is 15 amino acids long. V lost 2 bases to trimming and J lost 3 bases, with 15 bases between them. CDR3 bases: TGCAGTGCTAGAATTACAACCCCACTTACAGATACGCAGTATTTT. This gives the protein CSARITTPLTDTQYF.

V is TRBV6-2 or TRBV6-3 and J is TRBJ2-7; TRBD1 is a possible D gene (6 bases). The CDR3 is made up of 14 amino acids. The V gene's germline CDR1 is MNHEY and CDR2 SVGEGT. V was pared by 4 bases and J by 3 bases, with 13 bases between. As DNA, the CDR3 is TGTGCCAGCAGTTCTCCGGGACACCTCTACGAGCAGTACGTC. Encoded protein: CASSSPGHLYEQYV.

A few counts support this clonotype. The V and J genes are TRBV4-3 and TRBJ2-6, with D tentatively TRBD1 (5 bases). Looked up from germline, CDR1 is LGHNA and CDR2 is YSLEER. The CDR3 covers 17 residues. V was shortened by 1 base and J by 5 bases, with 15 bases between the two germline ends. The CDR3 reads CASSQGTGHSRANVLTF. The CDR3 DNA reads TGCGCCAGCAGCCAAGGAACAGGTCATTCACGGGCCAACGTCCTGACTTTC.

This rearrangement joins TRBV20-1 to TRBJ1-1; D is unclear. V was trimmed by 4 bases and J by 0 bases, leaving 9 bases between them. The CDR3 extends over 13 amino acids. Germline V gives CDR1 DFQATT, CDR2 SNEGSKA (reference sequence). The CDR3 region is CSATSAMNTEAFF. CDR3 nucleotide sequence: TGCAGTGCTACGTCAGCGATGAACACTGAAGCTTTCTTT.

This clonotype was seen repeatedly, ten times or more. The chain uses TRBV12-3 or TRBV12-4 and TRBJ2-2; the D gene is possibly TRBD2 (5 bases). The CDR3 sequence is 15 residues long. Trimming cost V 3 bases and J 0 bases, with 8 bases left between them. The DNA for the CDR3 is TGTGCCAGCAGTTTGAGCGGAGCGAACACCGGGGAGCTGTTTTTT. This codes for CASSLSGANTGELFF.

J is TRBJ2-5 and V is TRBV12-3 or TRBV12-4; the D gene is possibly TRBD2 (5 bases). Trimming stripped 10 bases from V and 4 bases from J, with 16 bases between. The CDR3 extends over 13 amino acids. CDR3 DNA sequence: TGTGCCACAGGACGGGATGGGAGAGAGACCCAGTACTTC. Amino acid sequence: CATGRDGRETQYF.

The J gene is TRBJ2-1, the V gene TRBV24-1, with 10 positions matching TRBD2. The CDR3 runs to 15 residues. CDR1 and CDR2 (germline): KGHDR, SFDVKD. The ends lost 9 bases at V and 2 bases at J; junction bases unmatched: 6. CDR3 region: CATLAGEGPYNEQFF. Here the CDR3 DNA reads TGTGCCACCCTAGCGGGAGAGGGCCCCTACAATGAGCAGTTCTTC.